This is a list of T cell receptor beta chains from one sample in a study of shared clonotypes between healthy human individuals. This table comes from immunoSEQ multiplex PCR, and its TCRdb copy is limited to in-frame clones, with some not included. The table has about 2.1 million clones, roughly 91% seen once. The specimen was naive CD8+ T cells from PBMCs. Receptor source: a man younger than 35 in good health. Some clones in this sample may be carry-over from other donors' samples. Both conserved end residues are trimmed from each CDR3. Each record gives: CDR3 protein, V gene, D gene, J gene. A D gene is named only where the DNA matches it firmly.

CDR3 protein: ASSLIPARSNTGELF
V gene: TRBV28
D gene: NA
J gene: TRBJ2-2

CDR3 protein: ASSLALWTGYGYT
V gene: TRBV7-9
D gene: TRBD1
J gene: TRBJ1-2

CDR3 protein: ASSPRQANQPQH
V gene: TRBV9
D gene: NA
J gene: TRBJ1-5

CDR3 protein: ASRKGGPPLGQSYEQY
V gene: TRBV6-4
D gene: NA
J gene: TRBJ2-7

CDR3 protein: ASSSGTSGRVYEQY
V gene: TRBV9
D gene: TRBD2
J gene: TRBJ2-7

CDR3 protein: ASSEPGIGNTIY
V gene: TRBV2
D gene: NA
J gene: TRBJ1-3

CDR3 protein: ASSQHTLREQY
V gene: TRBV4-1
D gene: NA
J gene: TRBJ2-7

CDR3 protein: ASSFISSYEQY
V gene: TRBV28
D gene: NA
J gene: TRBJ2-7

CDR3 protein: ASSLFPYGNTDTQY
V gene: TRBV27
D gene: NA
J gene: TRBJ2-3

CDR3 protein: ATSRAGRSNQPQH
V gene: TRBV15
D gene: NA
J gene: TRBJ1-5

CDR3 protein: ASSRFGGRASAEQY
V gene: TRBV7-6
D gene: TRBD2
J gene: TRBJ2-7

CDR3 protein: ASSLPGLAGSTDTQY
V gene: TRBV7-9
D gene: TRBD2
J gene: TRBJ2-3

CDR3 protein: ASSYRGNTGELF
V gene: TRBV6-5
D gene: NA
J gene: TRBJ2-2

CDR3 protein: ASSPPGTTLQY
V gene: TRBV18
D gene: TRBD2
J gene: TRBJ2-4

CDR3 protein: ASSESVVPYNEQF
V gene: TRBV10-2
D gene: NA
J gene: TRBJ2-1

CDR3 protein: ASSYSGASGEAF
V gene: TRBV6-5
D gene: NA
J gene: TRBJ1-1

CDR3 protein: ASSDGVPGAGELF
V gene: TRBV6-6
D gene: NA
J gene: TRBJ2-2

CDR3 protein: ASSLERGRGYNEQF
V gene: TRBV5-1
D gene: NA
J gene: TRBJ2-1

CDR3 protein: ATNFPGLAGVTQY
V gene: TRBV27
D gene: TRBD2
J gene: TRBJ2-3

CDR3 protein: ASSAQSEQY
V gene: TRBV7-9
D gene: NA
J gene: TRBJ2-7

CDR3 protein: ASSWDPTGELF
V gene: TRBV7-3
D gene: NA
J gene: TRBJ2-2

CDR3 protein: ASSSGVGSDEQY
V gene: TRBV2
D gene: NA
J gene: TRBJ2-7

CDR3 protein: ASVDSLGEAF
V gene: TRBV6-1
D gene: NA
J gene: TRBJ1-1

CDR3 protein: SAEDPIWRESYNEQF
V gene: TRBV29-1
D gene: TRBD2
J gene: TRBJ2-1

CDR3 protein: ASSISGPYTGELF
V gene: TRBV6-6
D gene: NA
J gene: TRBJ2-2

CDR3 protein: ASSADGGRIYEQY
V gene: TRBV9
D gene: TRBD2
J gene: TRBJ2-7

CDR3 protein: ASSFGGYNYGYT
V gene: TRBV27
D gene: NA
J gene: TRBJ1-2

CDR3 protein: ASSAGQAPNYGYT
V gene: TRBV9
D gene: TRBD1
J gene: TRBJ1-2

CDR3 protein: SVDGDRRNEQF
V gene: TRBV29-1
D gene: NA
J gene: TRBJ2-1